This entry describes one TCR beta chain. Its antigen is still unknown. The sample is drawn from a study of cytomegalovirus exposure and HLA in healthy donors. Across the whole study: Earlier, approximately 190 million T cells were analyzed, and around 100 million unique TCR beta sequences were found among them. Findings and caveats of the study: Some V segments, TRBV6-2 and TRBV6-3 among them, were indistinguishable and were therefore excluded.

In the PCR, 60 Vbeta and 13 Jbeta primers were used. Repertoires were generated with immunoSEQ multiplex PCR, while TCRdb's copy carries only in-frame clones and drops some. The table has 200,000 to 300,000 clones, around 81% seen once. V trimming: 0 bases; J trimming: 0 bases; junction bases outside the gene matches: 6. The germline V gene encodes CDR1 SGHAT and CDR2 FQNNGV. This CDR3 region has 17 residues. Healthy bone marrow donors made up the donors. The sequencing sample was made of PBMCs. V usage is TRBV11-2 and J usage is TRBJ2-7; 9 bases match TRBD2. This sequence was found in a woman aged 55-69 years in good health and CMV-seropositive. As DNA, the CDR3 is TGTGCCAGCAGCTTAGAGGCTAGCGGGGAGAGCTCCTACGAGCAGTACTTC. This encodes CASSLEASGESSYEQYF.